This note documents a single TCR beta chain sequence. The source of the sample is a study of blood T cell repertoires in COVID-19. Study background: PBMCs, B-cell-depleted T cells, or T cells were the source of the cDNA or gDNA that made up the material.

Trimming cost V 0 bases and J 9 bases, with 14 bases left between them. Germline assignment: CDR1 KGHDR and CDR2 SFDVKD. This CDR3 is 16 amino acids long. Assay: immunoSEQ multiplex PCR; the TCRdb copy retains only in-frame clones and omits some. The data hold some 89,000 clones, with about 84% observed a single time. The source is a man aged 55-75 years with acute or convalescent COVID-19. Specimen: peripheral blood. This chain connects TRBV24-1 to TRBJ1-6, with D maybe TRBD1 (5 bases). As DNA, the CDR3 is TGTGCCACCAGTGATTTGCGGGGGTCTTGGCGTTCACCCCTCCACTTT. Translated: CATSDLRGSWRSPLHF.